The clone carrying this T cell receptor (beta chain) was detected only a few times. These data come from a study of control samples from healthy donors and cancer patients. Produced via immunoSEQ multiplex PCR; TCRdb's table is partial and in-frame only. The table shows 90,000 to 100,000 clones, with about four fifths occurring only once. The trim removed 6 bases at V and 2 bases at J, leaving 8 bases unmatched. Germline lookup yields CDR1 LNHDA and CDR2 SQIVND (reference sequence). The CDR3 consists of 15 residues. The source material was blood. The receptor was isolated from a woman aged 25 to 39 in good health. J is TRBJ2-7 and V is TRBV19; TRBD1 aligns across 9 bases. DNA of the CDR3: TGTGCCAGTAGCCGCGGAGGGGACAGGGCCTACGAGCAGTACTTC. It is translated as CASSRGGDRAYEQYF.